Below are 4 T cell receptor beta chains sequenced from a single sample in a study of blood T cell repertoires in COVID-19. Sequenced by immunoSEQ multiplex PCR; TCRdb stores in-frame clones only, minus some. Here the sample spans about 71,000 clones, approximately 92% being singletons. Specimen: peripheral blood. The receptors here all came from a woman older than 75 with acute or convalescent COVID-19.

This chain joins TRBV11-3 and TRBJ2-1; 8 bases are a match to TRBD2. J gave up 4 bases and V 5 bases, and 7 bases lay outside the gene matches. Germline-derived CDR1 and CDR2 are SGHNT and YENEEA. CDR3 length: 15 residues. The CDR3 DNA reads TGTGCCAGCAGCCGGGGGGGGCCGGGTTACAATGAGCAGTTCTTC. Translation gives CASSRGGPGYNEQFF.

The CDR3 DNA follows: TGTGCCACCAGCAGAGACAGGGGCCCTCGACAAGGAGAGACCCAGTACTTC. It is translated as CATSRDRGPRQGETQYF. V and J are TRBV15 and TRBJ2-5; D might be TRBD1 (6 bases). V lost 0 bases and J 4 bases, leaving 18 bases between the germline ends. The CDR3 loop spans 17 amino acids. Looked up from germline, CDR1 is LNHNV and CDR2 is YYDKDF (reference sequence).

V gene TRBV7-6 combines with J gene TRBJ1-5; TRBD1 might be the D (6 bases). The ends were cut back, 2 bases at V and 0 bases at J, with 8 bases in the middle. The CDR3 runs to 15 residues. In germline, CDR1 is SGHVS, CDR2 FNYEAQ. The CDR3 bases are TGTGCCAGCAGCTTACAACAGGGTAGCAATCAGCCCCAGCATTTT. Its translation is CASSLQQGSNQPQHF.

This sequence joins TRBV15 and TRBJ2-3; D possibly corresponds to TRBD1 (5 bases). The V and J ends lost 3 bases and 4 bases respectively, with 14 bases between them. CDR3 length: 15 amino acids. Per germline, CDR1 LNHNV and CDR2 YYDKDF (reference sequence). The CDR3 loop reads CATSRHLGEADTQYF. The CDR3 coding sequence is TGTGCCACCAGCAGGCATTTAGGGGAAGCAGATACGCAGTATTTT.